The 28 T cell receptor beta chains in this list originate from one sample, sequenced in a study of patients and donors after allogeneic stem cell transplantation. One entry per CDR3 protein, called by TCRdb with MiXCR from the RT-PCR reads. The data show about 230,000 distinct CDR3 sequences, with around an eighth seen just once and 11% held by the top ten. Source material: blood, either unsorted or a sorted T cell fraction (not recorded which). Source of these receptors: a human donor who was either an allogeneic HSCT recipient or a stem cell or donor lymphocyte infusion donor (not recorded which). It is not recorded whose cells these are; they may come from a transplant donor.

This clonotype was seen just once. V and J are TRBV20-1 and TRBJ1-4; D is perhaps TRBD1 (5 bases). Deletions cut 5 bases from V and 5 bases from J, with 12 bases between. Germline CDR1 reads DFQATT; CDR2 reads SNEGSKA (reference sequence). CDR3 size: 13 residues. CDR3 sequence: CSAPGAGNEKLFF. For the CDR3, the DNA is TGCAGTGCTCCCGGGGCCGGGAATGAAAAACTGTTTTTT.

This clonotype was found a few times. The rearrangement uses TRBV7-9 and TRBJ1-3; D is possibly TRBD1 (5 bases). The CDR3 has 15 amino acids. The germline V and J ends were trimmed by 5 bases and 0 bases, with 11 bases remaining between them. The germline gives CDR1 SEHNR, CDR2 FQNEAQ (reference sequence). This chain's CDR3 is CASSPGTSSGNTIYF. DNA for the CDR3: TGTGCCAGCAGCCCAGGGACGTCCTCTGGAAACACCATATATTTT.

This sequence joins TRBV30 and TRBJ2-7; D may be TRBD2 (6 bases). V lost 8 bases and J lost 3, with 20 bases in between. This CDR3 has 14 residues. Germline V lookup: CDR1 GTSNPN, CDR2 SVGIG (reference sequence). The DNA of the CDR3 is TGTGCCCTGCGGGTCCGGGAGCGATTCTACGAGCAGTACTTC. Amino acids: CALRVRERFYEQYF. Variable domain in full (rest from reference TRBV30 and TRBJ2-7): SQTIHQWPATLVQPVGSPLSLECTVEGTSNPNLYWYRQAAGRGLQLLFYSVGIGQISSEVPQNLSASRPQDRQFILSSKKLLLSDSGFYLCALRVRERFYEQYFGPGTRLTVT.

The table lists this clonotype with a few counts. V usage is TRBV3-1 and J usage is TRBJ1-2, with D perhaps TRBD1 (5 bases). Germline V gene data show CDR1 as LGHDT and CDR2 as YNNKEL (reference sequence). The CDR3 is 14 residues long. V shed 2 bases and J shed 3 bases, with 10 bases lying between them. The DNA for the CDR3 is TGTGCCAGCAGCCAAAGATGGGGGGACTATGGCTACACCTTC. Translated: CASSQRWGDYGYTF.

Note on this clonotype: The junction shows a germline mismatch at one end, possibly a read error. This sequence joins TRBV12-3 or TRBV12-4 and TRBJ1-1; TRBD1 might be the D (5 bases). The CDR3 is 14 residues long. The CDR3 is CASSFQGFSPEASF. CDR3 coding DNA: TGTGCCAGCAGTTTCCAGGGCTTTTCGCCCGAAGCTTCCTTT.

This clonotype was seen a handful of times. This chain connects TRBV7-2 to TRBJ2-3; TRBD1 matches at 9 bases. CDR1 is SGHTA and CDR2 is FQGNSA in the germline V gene. V was pared by 0 bases and J by 3 bases, with 4 bases of the junction left unmatched. This CDR3 has 16 residues. The DNA for the CDR3 is TGTGCCAGCAGCTTAGCCGGGACAGGGAGGACAGATACGCAGTATTTT. It encodes CASSLAGTGRTDTQYF.

For this clonotype: The junction shows a germline mismatch at one end, possibly a read error. The chain combines TRBV7-7 with TRBJ2-3; 9 bases line up with TRBD2. Germline V gene lookup returns CDR1 SSHAT and CDR2 FNYEAQ (reference sequence). This CDR3 region has 15 residues. The chain's CDR3 is CASSSSGGSTDTQYF. CDR3 bases: TGTGCTAGCAGCTCCAGCGGGGGGAGCACAGATACGCAGTATTTT.

This clonotype was seen at least ten times. The chain combines TRBV11-3 with TRBJ2-2; no clear D. Trimming stripped 5 bases from V and 0 bases from J, with 10 bases between. CDR1 SGHNT and CDR2 YENEEA come from the germline V gene. The CDR3 consists of 15 residues. CDR3 DNA: TGTGCCAGCAGCGGGAAGATCGCGAACACCGGGGAGCTGTTTTTT. Translating it yields CASSGKIANTGELFF.

The genes are TRBV5-1 and TRBJ1-2; tentative D call: TRBD1 (5 bases). Germline assignment: CDR1 SGHRS and CDR2 YFSETQ. Trimming took 3 bases from V and 7 from J, leaving 16 bases between them. The CDR3 length is 14 residues. CDR3: CASSSEGLSSGYTF. CDR3 bases: TGCGCCAGCAGCTCCGAGGGGCTCTCAAGTGGCTACACCTTC.

The table lists this clonotype with a few counts. This sequence joins TRBV12-3 or TRBV12-4 and TRBJ2-3; D may be TRBD1 or TRBD2 (6 bases each). The CDR3 is made up of 15 amino acids. Deletions cut 4 bases from V and 4 bases from J, with 15 bases between. CDR3 bases: TGTGCCAGCAGTTGGGGGGCTAGAGGGTCAGATACGCAGTATTTT. It is translated as CASSWGARGSDTQYF.

V is TRBV11-2 and J is TRBJ2-1; 7 bases line up with TRBD2. Germline CDR1 is SGHAT and CDR2 is FQNNGV. Trimming removed 5 bases from V and 4 bases from J; junction bases left unmatched: 11. This CDR3 region has 16 residues. The CDR3 reads CASSDPRRGEYNEQFF. CDR3 bases: TGTGCCAGCAGCGACCCCCGACGGGGGGAATACAATGAGCAGTTCTTC. The full variable domain, rest sourced from reference TRBV11-2 and TRBJ2-1, is EAGVAQSPRYKIIEKRQSVAFWCNPISGHATLYWYQQILGQGPKLLIQFQNNGVVDDSQLPKDRFSAERLKGVDSTLKIQPAKLEDSAVYLCASSDPRRGEYNEQFFGPGTRLTVL.

The rearrangement joins TRBV15 to TRBJ2-2; 14 nucleotides line up with TRBD2. The ends lost 6 bases at V and 8 bases at J; junction bases unmatched: 8. Per germline, CDR1 LNHNV and CDR2 YYDKDF (reference sequence). This CDR3 spans 16 amino acids. The CDR3 DNA sequence: TGTGCCACCAGTTTCGGACTAGCGGGAGGATCGGGGGAGCTGTTTTTT. Its protein is CATSFGLAGGSGELFF.

This clonotype was counted between two and nine times. This sequence joins TRBV6-1 and TRBJ2-2, with D perhaps TRBD2 (5 bases). The CDR3 totals 14 residues. Germline CDR1 reads MNHNS; CDR2 reads SASEGT. Trimming cost V 7 bases and J 1 base, with 10 bases left between them. CDR3: CASKREWNTGELFF. CDR3 in DNA: TGTGCCAGCAAACGGGAATGGAACACCGGGGAGCTGTTTTTT.

Ten or more counts support this clonotype. The rearrangement links TRBV4-1 to TRBJ1-1; 7 bases are shared with TRBD1. Per germline, CDR1 MGHRA and CDR2 YSYEKL. This CDR3 spans 16 amino acids. The trim removed 4 bases at V and 0 bases at J, leaving 8 bases unmatched. The CDR3 coding sequence is TGCGCCAGCAGCCTTTACTGGGACAGCATGAACACTGAAGCTTTCTTT. It specifies CASSLYWDSMNTEAFF.

The J gene is TRBJ2-2, the V gene TRBV4-1; D possibly matches TRBD1 or TRBD2 (5 bases each). Trimming shortened V by 0 bases and J by 4 bases, and 12 bases separated the two germline ends. Germline CDR1 and CDR2: MGHRA and YSYEKL. The CDR3 is made up of 16 amino acids. The CDR3 sequence: CASSQDAGAATGELFF. The CDR3 bases are TGCGCCAGCAGCCAAGATGCCGGGGCGGCCACCGGGGAGCTGTTTTTT.

This clonotype was seen only a few times. The J gene is TRBJ2-1, the V gene TRBV7-9, with 10 bases lining up with TRBD1. J was trimmed by 8 bases and V by 5 bases; bases with no gene match: 9. CDR1 and CDR2 from the germline V gene are SEHNR and FQNEAQ (reference sequence). The length of the CDR3 is 15 residues. The CDR3 bases are TGTGCCAGCAGCCAGGGGGACAGGGGTTACCATGAGCAGTTCTTC. Amino acid sequence: CASSQGDRGYHEQFF. The full variable domain, rest sourced from reference TRBV7-9 and TRBJ2-1, is DTGVSQNPRHKITKRGQNVTFRCDPISEHNRLYWYRQTLGQGPEFLTYFQNEAQLEKSRLLSDRFSAERPKGSFSTLEIQRTEQGDSAMYLCASSQGDRGYHEQFFGPGTRLTVL.

J is TRBJ2-3 and V is TRBV24-1, with D perhaps TRBD1 (6 bases). Germline V CDR1 and CDR2: KGHDR, SFDVKD. Trimming left V 4 bases short and J 7 bases short, with 14 bases between. There are 14 residues in the CDR3. In DNA form, the CDR3 reads TGTGCCACCAGTGACCCCTACAGGGAACATACGCAGTATTTT. Protein: CATSDPYREHTQYF.

This clonotype was recorded a few times. The V and J genes are TRBV30 and TRBJ2-1, with TRBD1 identical over 9 bases. The CDR3 totals 15 residues. CDR1 GTSNPN and CDR2 SVGIG come from the germline V gene (reference sequence). With 2 bases clipped from V and 9 bases from J, the junction kept 11 bases outside the gene matches. DNA for the CDR3: TGTGCCTGGAGTCTAACAGGGGGCTATAGCGCTGAGCAGTTCTTC. Translated, it gives CAWSLTGGYSAEQFF.

The chain is built from TRBV2 and TRBJ2-7; 7 positions match TRBD1. With V trimmed by 3 bases and J by 2 bases, 7 bases remained unmatched. The V gene's germline CDR1 is SNHLY and CDR2 FYNNEI. CDR3 length equals 15 residues. This chain's CDR3 is CASSESGQITYEQYF. DNA of the CDR3: TGTGCCAGCAGTGAGTCGGGACAGATAACCTACGAGCAGTACTTC.

This clonotype came up many times. The chain couples TRBV7-9 to TRBJ2-7, with a tentative D call TRBD2 (6 bases). Germline V gene sequence: CDR1 SEHNR, CDR2 FQNEAQ (reference sequence). CDR3 length equals 15 residues. The V end was cut by 7 bases, the J end by 7 bases, with 23 bases between. The DNA of the CDR3 is TGTGCCAGCACCCTTTCTGCGGGGCTGCCGATAGAGCAGTACTTC. Translating it yields CASTLSAGLPIEQYF. Full variable domain (outside the CDR3, taken from reference TRBV7-9 and TRBJ2-7): DTGVSQNPRHKITKRGQNVTFRCDPISEHNRLYWYRQTLGQGPEFLTYFQNEAQLEKSRLLSDRFSAERPKGSFSTLEIQRTEQGDSAMYLCASTLSAGLPIEQYFGPGTRLTVT.

This clonotype occurred a few times. The gene calls are TRBV11-1 and TRBJ1-1; D not certain. Germline V lookup: CDR1 SGHAT, CDR2 FQDESV (reference sequence). CDR3 length: 13 residues. V was cut by 1 base and J by 10 bases, with 13 bases left in between. The CDR3 spells CASSLGGRKGAFF. For the CDR3, the DNA is TGTGCCAGCAGCTTAGGAGGGAGGAAGGGAGCTTTCTTT. The whole variable domain, remainder taken from reference TRBV11-1 and TRBJ1-1, is EAEVAQSPRYKITEKSQAVAFWCDPISGHATLYWYRQILGQGPELLVQFQDESVVDDSQLPKDRFSAERLKGVDSTLKIQPAELGDSAMYLCASSLGGRKGAFFGQGTRLTVV.

The chain employs TRBV12-3 or TRBV12-4 and TRBJ2-6, with D perhaps given as TRBD1 or TRBD2 (6 bases each). V lost 2 bases and J lost 2, with 13 bases in between. The CDR3 is 17 amino acids. CDR3 sequence (DNA): TGTGCCAGCAGTTTAAGGAGGGGGTTTGCTGGGGCCAACGTCCTGACTTTC. Its translation is CASSLRRGFAGANVLTF.

This rearrangement joins TRBV7-3 to TRBJ1-1; D perhaps matches TRBD1 (6 bases). CDR1 and CDR2 from the germline V gene are SGHTA and FQGTGA. There are 15 residues in the CDR3. The ends were cut back, 5 bases at V and 1 base at J, with 14 bases in the middle. CDR3 region: CASSITGTTNTEAFF. CDR3 bases: TGTGCCAGCAGCATCACCGGGACAACGAACACTGAAGCTTTCTTT.

The chain uses TRBV9 and TRBJ2-5; the D is unclear. CDR3 length: 14 residues. V was cut by 2 bases and J by 2 bases, with 10 bases left in between. Germline lookup yields CDR1 SGDLS and CDR2 YYNGEE. The CDR3 protein is CASSVGNRQETQYF. The DNA for the CDR3 is TGTGCCAGCAGCGTGGGAAACAGACAAGAGACCCAGTACTTC.

This clonotype was recorded a few times. The rearrangement uses TRBV20-1 and TRBJ2-5, with 10 bases aligning to TRBD2. The germline V gene encodes CDR1 DFQATT and CDR2 SNEGSKA (reference sequence). CDR3 length: 14 amino acids. CDR3 sequence: CRAELAGARETQYF. The CDR3 DNA follows: TGCAGAGCCGAGCTAGCGGGGGCTAGGGAGACCCAGTACTTC.

The chain is built from TRBV5-6 and TRBJ2-3; 8 bases agree with TRBD2. The junction had 8 bases not matched to a gene; V was cut back by 1 base and J by 4 bases. This CDR3 is 16 amino acids long. Germline V gene sequence: CDR1 SGHDT, CDR2 YYEEEE. The CDR3 reads CASSLLAGAGADTQYF. In DNA form, the CDR3 reads TGTGCCAGCAGCTTGCTTGCGGGAGCGGGGGCAGATACGCAGTATTTT.

Only a few counts were recorded for this clonotype. The V call is TRBV5-1, the J call TRBJ2-7; tentative D call: TRBD2 (5 bases). Germline lookup yields CDR1 SGHRS and CDR2 YFSETQ. This CDR3 has 15 amino acids. V lost 4 bases and J lost 7, with 21 bases in between. The CDR3 region is CASSNNDATSGEQYF. The CDR3 region has the DNA TGCGCCAGCAGCAATAACGACGCCACCTCGGGAGAGCAGTACTTC.

There are many counts of this clonotype. The chain is built from TRBV2 and TRBJ2-7, with D uncertain. The CDR3 is 12 amino acids. V gave up 4 bases and J gave up 5 bases, with 9 bases separating them. The germline gives CDR1 SNHLY, CDR2 FYNNEI. The CDR3 region has the DNA TGTGCCAGCAGTGCCCGATCAGACGAGCAGTACTTC. This encodes CASSARSDEQYF.